The sequence of this T cell receptor (beta chain) was determined in a study of blood T cell repertoires in COVID-19. The junction had 11 bases not matched to a gene; V was cut back by 4 bases and J by 2 bases. Germline V gene data show CDR1 as SGHNT and CDR2 as YYREEE (reference sequence). The CDR3 contains 16 residues. Only in-frame clones appear in the TCRdb table, and some are missing; sequencing was by immunoSEQ multiplex PCR. The sample includes around 68,000 clones, over 75% of them seen just once. This clone has just one count. Sequencing was done on a sample of peripheral blood. This TCR came from a man in his forties or fifties with acute or convalescent COVID-19. The V and J genes are TRBV5-4 and TRBJ2-5, with TRBD2 identical over 7 bases. The CDR3 DNA follows: TGTGCCAGCAGCCAAAGGACTAGTCCACAACAAGAGACCCAGTACTTC. This translates into CASSQRTSPQQETQYF.